These 20 T cell receptor beta chains were all obtained from the same sample, sequenced in a study of CD8 T cells in Susac syndrome. The authors reverse transcribed about 0.5 to 1 ug RNA with random hexamers. Via MiXCR, TCRdb re-called the immunoSEQ multiplex PCR reads, giving one row per CDR3 protein. The repertoire holds approximately 180,000 distinct CDR3 sequences, with about 91% as singletons. The material sequenced was CD4+ T cells from PBMCs. These TCRs come from a human donor with Susac syndrome.

The chain joins TRBV20-1 to TRBJ1-1; tentatively, D is TRBD1 (5 bases). In germline, CDR1 is DFQATT, CDR2 SNEGSKA (reference sequence). The CDR3 consists of 17 residues. The V end lost 0 bases, the J end lost 5 bases, and 22 bases lay between the germline ends. This CDR3 reads CSARDWGGAQHRTEAFF. The CDR3 DNA follows: TGCAGTGCTAGAGATTGGGGCGGGGCCCAACACCGAACTGAAGCTTTCTTT.

The rearrangement joins TRBV5-6 to TRBJ2-2; possibly TRBD1 for D (7 bases). This CDR3 contains 15 residues. CDR1 is SGHDT and CDR2 is YYEEEE in the germline V gene. Trimming stripped 3 bases from V and 9 bases from J, with 18 bases between. CDR3 in DNA: TGTGCCAGCAGCTCGAAACAGCAGGGGGACTGGGAGCTGTTTTTT. This sequence encodes CASSSKQQGDWELFF.

This chain links TRBV28 with TRBJ2-7, with 7 bases fitting TRBD2. The germline gives CDR1 MDHEN, CDR2 SYDVKM. This CDR3 spans 15 amino acids. Losses at the gene ends were 6 bases for V and 2 bases for J; bases not matched to a gene: 10. Written as DNA, the CDR3 is TGTGCCAGCAGACCTAGGGGAGGGCGTACCTACGAGCAGTACTTC. Residues: CASRPRGGRTYEQYF.

The chain is built from TRBV14 and TRBJ1-1; no definite D call. V dropped 4 bases and J dropped 10 bases, with 19 bases sitting between them. The germline CDR1 and CDR2 sequences are SGHDN and FVKESK. CDR3 length: 14 amino acids. The CDR3 nucleotides are TGTGCCAGCAGCCGCCATGGGGTTAGCAGCGGAGCTTTCTTT. This translates into CASSRHGVSSGAFF.

The chain couples TRBV12-3 or TRBV12-4 to TRBJ2-4; D is ambiguous. The length of the CDR3 is 11 residues. V shed 3 bases and J shed 8 bases, with 5 bases lying between them. The CDR3 protein is CASSLDHIQYF. DNA of the CDR3: TGTGCCAGCAGTTTGGATCACATTCAGTACTTC.

The genes are TRBV24-1 and TRBJ1-1; TRBD1 might be the D (5 bases). The CDR3 sequence is 13 residues long. Germline CDR1 reads KGHDR; CDR2 reads SFDVKD. Deletions cut 9 bases from V and 1 base from J, with 11 bases between. CDR3 bases: TGTGCCACCCGACAGCAGGGGAACACTGAAGCTTTCTTT. It yields the protein CATRQQGNTEAFF.

The CDR3: CASSESSQAFF. CDR3 nucleotides: TGTGCCAGCAGTGAATCCAGTCAAGCTTTCTTT. The gene calls are TRBV2 and TRBJ1-1, with D unclear. Germline V gene data show CDR1 as SNHLY and CDR2 as FYNNEI. V was clipped by 2 bases and J by 9 bases, with 7 bases between them. CDR3 length: 11 residues.

CDR3 in DNA: TGCAGTGCTGGACTAGCGGGGCAAGAGACCCAGTACTTC. Residues: CSAGLAGQETQYF. The rearrangement joins TRBV20-1 to TRBJ2-5; 12 bases fit TRBD2. The germline V gene has CDR1 DFQATT and CDR2 SNEGSKA (reference sequence). Trimming took 5 bases from V and 2 from J; bases not matched to a gene: 0. This CDR3 has 13 amino acids.

The chain links TRBV30 to TRBJ2-2; D possibly uses TRBD1 or TRBD2 (5 bases each). The CDR3 has 15 residues. Germline CDR1 and CDR2: GTSNPN and SVGIG (reference sequence). Trimming took off 0 bases at V and 3 bases at J, with 11 bases between the two ends. DNA for the CDR3: TGTGCCTGGAGTGTCTGGGGGAGAGACACCGGGGAGCTGTTTTTT. It specifies CAWSVWGRDTGELFF.

The chain joins TRBV7-9 to TRBJ2-5; a weak D match, TRBD1 (5 bases). CDR3 size: 14 residues. V was trimmed by 4 bases and J by 5 bases, leaving 14 bases between them. CDR1 SEHNR and CDR2 FQNEAQ come from the germline V gene (reference sequence). The CDR3 protein is CASSYQGSSETQYF. The DNA of the CDR3 is TGTGCCAGCAGCTATCAGGGCTCCAGCGAGACCCAGTACTTC.

The V gene is TRBV7-2, the J gene TRBJ2-1, with D possibly being TRBD2 (6 bases). CDR1 is SGHTA, CDR2 FQGNSA, per germline. The CDR3 is 13 residues long. Trimming took off 9 bases at V and 3 bases at J, with 12 bases between the two ends. CDR3 region: CARRLVGYNEQFF. CDR3 sequence (DNA): TGTGCCAGGAGACTAGTTGGCTACAATGAGCAGTTCTTC.

This clonotype has a single count. This chain joins TRBV20-1 and TRBJ1-4; no clear D gene. V lost 4 bases, J lost 8 bases, and 11 bases lay in between. The CDR3 loop spans 12 amino acids. Germline assignment: CDR1 DFQATT and CDR2 SNEGSKA (reference sequence). In nucleotides, the CDR3 is TGCAGTGCTAACAGAGATTCCGAAAAACTGTTTTTT. It translates to CSANRDSEKLFF.

This chain joins TRBV5-1 and TRBJ1-2; D possibly corresponds to TRBD1 (6 bases). Germline CDR1 is SGHRS and CDR2 is YFSETQ. Trimming took off 2 bases at V and 2 bases at J, with 13 bases between the two ends. The CDR3 contains 15 residues. In DNA form, the CDR3 reads TGCGCCAGCAGCTTACAGGGCCTTGACAACTATGGCTACACCTTC. It is translated as CASSLQGLDNYGYTF.

This chain joins TRBV5-1 and TRBJ1-4, with unresolved D. The length of the CDR3 is 16 residues. The V and J ends lost 2 bases and 0 bases respectively, with 11 bases between them. Germline values: CDR1 SGHRS, CDR2 YFSETQ. The DNA of the CDR3 is TGCGCCAGCAGCTTCGGACGGACTGCAACTAATGAAAAACTGTTTTTT. It yields the protein CASSFGRTATNEKLFF.

The chain links TRBV3-1 to TRBJ2-5, with 14 nucleotides matching TRBD2. V shed 3 bases and J 5 bases; nucleotides not matched to a gene: 5. This CDR3 is 16 amino acids long. The germline V gene has CDR1 LGHDT and CDR2 YNNKEL (reference sequence). The chain's CDR3 is CASSQTSGGGTETQYF. CDR3 bases: TGTGCCAGCAGCCAGACTAGCGGGGGGGGTACGGAGACCCAGTACTTC.

The rearrangement links TRBV27 to TRBJ1-6; 7 bases are shared with TRBD1. Germline loops: CDR1 MNHEY, CDR2 SMNVEV (reference sequence). V lost 5 bases, J lost 7 bases, and 8 bases stayed unmatched. This CDR3 region has 15 residues. The CDR3 protein is CASSPGQKRNSPLHF. The CDR3 bases are TGTGCCAGCAGTCCGGGACAGAAAAGAAATTCACCCCTCCACTTT.

The chain is built from TRBV29-1 and TRBJ1-4; D remains ambiguous. Trimming took 4 bases from V and 7 from J, leaving 16 bases between them. The CDR3 length is 14 residues. CDR1 and CDR2 from the germline V gene are SQVTM and ANQGSEA. CDR3 coding DNA: TGCAGCGTTGCAGTCCGAACACTAAGTGAAAAACTGTTTTTT. Translated: CSVAVRTLSEKLFF.

The chain joins TRBV28 to TRBJ2-4; D not certain. This CDR3 is 13 amino acids long. The V gene's germline CDR1 is MDHEN and CDR2 SYDVKM. The ends were cut back, 7 bases at V and 0 bases at J, with 7 bases in the middle. Here the CDR3 DNA reads TGTGCCAGCACCTACAGAGCCAAAAACATTCAGTACTTC. It codes for CASTYRAKNIQYF. Complete variable domain (other parts from reference TRBV28 and TRBJ2-4): DVKVTQSSRYLVKRTGEKVFLECVQDMDHENMFWYRQDPGLGLRLIYFSYDVKMKEKGDIPEGYSVSREKKERFSLILESASTNQTSMYLCASTYRAKNIQYFGAGTRLSVL.

The chain employs TRBV7-9 and TRBJ1-4; 7 positions agree with TRBD1. Germline CDR1 and CDR2: SEHNR and FQNEAQ (reference sequence). V lost 5 bases to trimming and J lost 4 bases; unmatched junction nucleotides: 7. This CDR3 comprises 15 residues. The CDR3 reads CASSPRTGVNEKLFF. The CDR3 DNA is TGTGCCAGCAGCCCGCGGACAGGCGTTAATGAAAAACTGTTTTTT.

V and J are TRBV18 and TRBJ2-7, with TRBD1 matching 10 bases. CDR1 is KGHSH, CDR2 LQKENI, per germline. The CDR3 is 14 residues long. V shed 3 bases and J 4 bases; nucleotides not matched to a gene: 3. CDR3 in amino acids: CASSPGTGEYEQYF. As DNA, the CDR3 is TGTGCCAGCTCACCCGGGACAGGGGAGTACGAGCAGTACTTC.